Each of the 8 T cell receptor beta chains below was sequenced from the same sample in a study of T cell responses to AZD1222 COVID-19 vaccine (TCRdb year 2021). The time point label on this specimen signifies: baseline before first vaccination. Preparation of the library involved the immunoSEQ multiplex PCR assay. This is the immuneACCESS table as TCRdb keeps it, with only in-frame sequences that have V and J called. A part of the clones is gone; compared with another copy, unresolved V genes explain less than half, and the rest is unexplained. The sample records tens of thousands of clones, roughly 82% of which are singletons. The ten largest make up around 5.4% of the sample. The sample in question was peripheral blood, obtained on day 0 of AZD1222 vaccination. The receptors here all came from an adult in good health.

CDR3 coding DNA: TGTGCCAGCAGCGGGGGATTTGATAGCAATCAGCCCCAGCATTTT. This codes for CASSGGFDSNQPQHF. This chain joins TRBV9 and TRBJ1-5, with D uncertain. Germline V gives CDR1 SGDLS, CDR2 YYNGEE. Trimming took off 3 bases at V and 0 bases at J, with 10 bases between the two ends. This CDR3 has 15 amino acids.

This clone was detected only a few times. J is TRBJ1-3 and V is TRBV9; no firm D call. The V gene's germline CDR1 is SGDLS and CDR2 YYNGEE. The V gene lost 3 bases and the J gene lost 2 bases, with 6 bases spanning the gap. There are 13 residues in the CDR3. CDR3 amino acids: CASSAYAGNTIYF. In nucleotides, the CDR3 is TGTGCCAGCAGCGCGTACGCTGGAAACACCATATATTTT. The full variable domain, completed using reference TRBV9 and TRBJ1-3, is DSGVTQTPKHLITATGQRVTLRCSPRSGDLSVYWYQQSLDQGLQFLIQYYNGEERAKGNILERFSAQQFPDLHSELNLSSLELGDSALYFCASSAYAGNTIYFGEGSWLTVV.

The CDR3, as DNA: TGTGCCAGCAGCTTAGTGTTTGGGGGAGTAGATACGCAGTATTTT. Protein product: CASSLVFGGVDTQYF. The V gene is TRBV7-9, the J gene TRBJ2-3; tentatively, D is TRBD1 or TRBD2 (5 bases each). This CDR3 comprises 15 residues. The V end lost 1 base, the J end lost 5 bases, and 13 bases lay between the germline ends. Germline CDR1 and CDR2: SEHNR and FQNEAQ (reference sequence).

The CDR3 bases are TGTGCCAGCAGCCTGACAGGGGGCGACTACGAGCAGTACTTC. Protein: CASSLTGGDYEQYF. The rearrangement uses TRBV11-2 and TRBJ2-7; 10 nucleotides line up with TRBD1. CDR3 length equals 14 residues. Germline trimming cut 5 bases from V and 3 bases from J; bases unmatched to any gene: 4. The germline gives CDR1 SGHAT, CDR2 FQNNGV.

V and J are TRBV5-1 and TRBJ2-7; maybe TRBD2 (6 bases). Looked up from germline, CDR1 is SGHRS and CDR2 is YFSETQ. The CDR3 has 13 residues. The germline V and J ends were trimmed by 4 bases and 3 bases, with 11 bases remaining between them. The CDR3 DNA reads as TGCGCCAGCAGCCAGGGACTGCACTACGAGCAGTACTTC. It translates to CASSQGLHYEQYF. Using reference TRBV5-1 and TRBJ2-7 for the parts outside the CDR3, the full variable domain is KAGVTQTPRYLIKTRGQQVTLSCSPISGHRSVSWYQQTPGQGLQFLFEYFSETQRNKGNFPGRFSGRQFSNSRSEMNVSTLELGDSALYLCASSQGLHYEQYFGPGTRLTVT.

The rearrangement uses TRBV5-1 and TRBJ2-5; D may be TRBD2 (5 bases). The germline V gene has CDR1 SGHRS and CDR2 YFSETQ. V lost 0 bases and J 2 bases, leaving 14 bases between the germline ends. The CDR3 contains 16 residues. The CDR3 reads CASSLGGGGRQETQYF. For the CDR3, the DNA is TGCGCCAGCAGCTTGGGTGGAGGCGGGCGGCAAGAGACCCAGTACTTC.

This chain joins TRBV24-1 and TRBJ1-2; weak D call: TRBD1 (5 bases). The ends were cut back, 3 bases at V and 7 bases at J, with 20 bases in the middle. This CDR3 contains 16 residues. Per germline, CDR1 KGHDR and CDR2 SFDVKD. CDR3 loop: CATSDRGSGSRLGYTF. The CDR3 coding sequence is TGTGCCACCAGTGATCGGGGGTCTGGGAGTCGTCTTGGCTACACCTTC.

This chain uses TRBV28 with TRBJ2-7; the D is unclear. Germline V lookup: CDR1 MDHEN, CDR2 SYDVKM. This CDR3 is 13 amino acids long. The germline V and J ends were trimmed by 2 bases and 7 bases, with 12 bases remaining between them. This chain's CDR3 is CASSLGPHREQYF. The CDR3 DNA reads TGTGCCAGCAGTTTAGGACCCCATAGAGAGCAGTACTTC. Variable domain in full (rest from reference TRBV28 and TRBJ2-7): DVKVTQSSRYLVKRTGEKVFLECVQDMDHENMFWYRQDPGLGLRLIYFSYDVKMKEKGDIPEGYSVSREKKERFSLILESASTNQTSMYLCASSLGPHREQYFGPGTRLTVT.